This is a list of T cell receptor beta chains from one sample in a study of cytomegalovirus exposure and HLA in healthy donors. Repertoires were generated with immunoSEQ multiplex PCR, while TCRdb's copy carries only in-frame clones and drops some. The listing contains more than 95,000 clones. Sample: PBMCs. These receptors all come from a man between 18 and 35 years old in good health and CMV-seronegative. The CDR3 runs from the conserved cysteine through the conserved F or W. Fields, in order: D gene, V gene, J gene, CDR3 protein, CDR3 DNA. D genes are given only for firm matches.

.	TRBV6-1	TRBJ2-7	CASSDGATYEQYF	TGTGCCAGCAGTGATGGGGCTACCTACGAGCAGTACTTC
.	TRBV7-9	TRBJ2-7	CASSQPPADSPTSFEQYF	TGTGCCAGCAGCCAGCCCCCTGCAGACAGTCCCACATCGTTCGAGCAGTACTTC
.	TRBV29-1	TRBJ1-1	CSVEAGLNTEAFF	TGCAGCGTTGAAGCGGGGTTGAACACTGAAGCTTTCTTT
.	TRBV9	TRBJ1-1	CASSVEGGAAFF	TGTGCCAGCAGCGTAGAAGGAGGTGCGGCTTTCTTT
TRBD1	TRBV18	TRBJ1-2	CASSPLRGPPHYGYTF	TGTGCCAGCTCACCACTCAGGGGGCCGCCCCACTATGGCTACACCTTC
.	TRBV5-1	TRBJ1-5	CASSSGGTNQPQHF	TGCGCCAGCAGCTCAGGAGGGACGAATCAGCCCCAGCATTTT
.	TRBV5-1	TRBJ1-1	CASTLTGTDTEAFF	TGCGCCAGCACGCTGACAGGCACCGACACTGAAGCTTTCTTT
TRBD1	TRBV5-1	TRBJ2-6	CASSPGQGSVSGANVLTF	TGCGCCAGCAGCCCAGGACAGGGGAGCGTCTCTGGGGCCAACGTCCTGACTTTC
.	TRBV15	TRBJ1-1	CATSSPGITEAFF	TGTGCCACCAGCAGCCCAGGGATAACTGAAGCTTTCTTT
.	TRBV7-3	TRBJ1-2	CASSSREGGGYTF	TGTGCCAGCAGCTCCAGGGAGGGAGGCGGCTACACCTTC
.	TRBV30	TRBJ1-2	CAWSVPEGGYTF	TGTGCCTGGAGTGTACCAGAGGGCGGCTACACCTTC
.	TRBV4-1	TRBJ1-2	CASSQGPGVGGYGYTF	TGCGCCAGCAGCCAGGGGCCTGGAGTGGGAGGGTATGGCTACACCTTC
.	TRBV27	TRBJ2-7	CASSFYTYEQYF	TGTGCCAGCAGTTTCTATACCTACGAGCAGTACTTC
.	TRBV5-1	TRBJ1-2	CASSLEPGGAIGGYTF	TGCGCCAGCAGCTTGGAGCCCGGGGGGGCAATCGGTGGCTACACCTTC
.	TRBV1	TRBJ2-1	CTSSQDKRVSYNEQFF	TGCACCAGCAGCCAAGATAAGCGGGTCTCCTACAATGAGCAGTTCTTC
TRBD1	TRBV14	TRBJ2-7	CASSQRPDRFIHEQYF	TGTGCCAGCAGCCAAAGGCCGGACAGGTTTATCCACGAGCAGTACTTC
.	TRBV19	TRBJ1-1	CASSIDPGKGTEAFF	TGTGCCAGTAGTATAGACCCAGGGAAGGGCACTGAAGCTTTCTTT
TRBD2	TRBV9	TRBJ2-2	CASSASGRESGELFF	TGTGCCAGCAGCGCTAGCGGGAGGGAATCCGGGGAGCTGTTTTTT
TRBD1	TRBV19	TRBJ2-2	CASSIDLRQGVSGELFF	TGTGCCAGTAGTATAGATCTACGGCAGGGGGTCTCCGGGGAGCTGTTTTTT
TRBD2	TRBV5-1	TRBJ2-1	CASSFGLAGGPGYNEQFF	TGCGCCAGCAGCTTTGGACTAGCGGGAGGGCCCGGATACAATGAGCAGTTCTTC
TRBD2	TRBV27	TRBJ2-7	CASSLAGREFYEQYF	TGTGCCAGCAGTTTGGCCGGGAGGGAGTTCTACGAGCAGTACTTC
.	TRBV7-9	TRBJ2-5	CASSSIALGGQETQYF	TGTGCCAGCAGCTCCATAGCGTTGGGGGGCCAAGAGACCCAGTACTTC
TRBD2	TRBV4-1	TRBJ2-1	CASSTHSGAYNEQFF	TGCGCCAGCAGCACTCATAGCGGGGCATACAATGAGCAGTTCTTC
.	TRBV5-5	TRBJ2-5	CASSYQTGLPETQYF	TGTGCCAGCAGTTACCAGACAGGACTCCCAGAGACCCAGTACTTC
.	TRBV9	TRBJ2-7	CASSPSGGPDYEQYF	TGTGCCAGCAGCCCGAGTGGAGGACCCGACTACGAGCAGTACTTC
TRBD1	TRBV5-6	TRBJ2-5	CASSLGQGAWETQYF	TGTGCCAGCAGCTTGGGTCAGGGGGCCTGGGAGACCCAGTACTTC
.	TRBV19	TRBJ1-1	CATRGRGLATEAFF	TGTGCCACACGGGGTCGGGGGTTGGCCACTGAAGCTTTCTTT
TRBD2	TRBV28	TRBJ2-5	CASSLRSLLAGVETQYF	TGTGCCAGCAGTTTACGTTCGTTACTAGCGGGAGTAGAGACCCAGTACTTC
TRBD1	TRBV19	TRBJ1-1	CASTGQGVWSESAFF	TGTGCAAGTACGGGACAGGGGGTGTGGAGCGAATCAGCTTTCTTT
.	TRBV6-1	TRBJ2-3	CASSEESGGYPAATQYF	TGTGCCAGCAGTGAAGAAAGCGGCGGCTACCCAGCGGCGACGCAGTATTTT
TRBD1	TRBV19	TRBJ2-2	CASTRQGDTGELFF	TGTGCCAGTACCCGACAGGGCGACACCGGGGAGCTGTTTTTT
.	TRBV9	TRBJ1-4	CASNKATNEKLFF	TGTGCCAGTAACAAAGCAACTAATGAAAAACTGTTTTTT
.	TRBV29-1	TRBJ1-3	CSVEEGGNTIYF	TGCAGCGTTGAAGAAGGAGGGAACACCATATATTTT
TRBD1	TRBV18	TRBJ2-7	CASSLDREGYEQYF	TGTGCCAGCTCACTAGACAGGGAAGGGTACGAGCAGTACTTC
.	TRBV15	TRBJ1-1	CATSRDYVNTEAFF	TGTGCCACCAGCAGAGATTATGTGAACACTGAAGCTTTCTTT
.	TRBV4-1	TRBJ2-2	CASSQDLRAGELFF	TGCGCCAGCAGCCAAGATCTCCGGGCCGGGGAGCTGTTTTTT
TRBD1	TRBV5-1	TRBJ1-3	CASSWSPGQGTGGNTIYF	TGCGCCAGCAGCTGGAGCCCGGGACAGGGAACAGGAGGAAACACCATATATTTT
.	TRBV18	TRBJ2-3	CASSPLFRLDPDNTDTQYF	TGTGCCAGCTCACCACTTTTTCGACTAGACCCGGATAACACAGATACGCAGTATTTT
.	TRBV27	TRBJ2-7	CASSLGAAAYEQYF	TGTGCCAGCAGTTTAGGGGCAGCCGCCTACGAGCAGTACTTC
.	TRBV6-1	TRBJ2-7	CASSELGVYSYEQYF	TGTGCCAGCAGTGAACTGGGCGTCTATTCATACGAGCAGTACTTC
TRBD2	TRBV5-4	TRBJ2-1	CASSLDPSGVDEQFF	TGTGCCAGCAGCTTGGATCCTAGCGGGGTCGATGAGCAGTTCTTC
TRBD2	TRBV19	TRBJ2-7	CASSLVAGAYEQYF	TGTGCCAGTAGTTTGGTAGCGGGAGCCTACGAGCAGTACTTC
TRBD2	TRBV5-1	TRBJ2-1	CASSSGTSGMISSYNEQFF	TGCGCCAGCAGCTCGGGGACTAGCGGGATGATAAGCTCCTACAATGAGCAGTTCTTC
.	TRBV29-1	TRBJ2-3	CSVNKRPSTDTQYF	TGCAGCGTTAATAAGCGGCCCAGCACAGATACGCAGTATTTT
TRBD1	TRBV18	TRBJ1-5	CASSPIDRGLNQPQHF	TGTGCCAGCTCACCAATCGACAGGGGGTTGAATCAGCCCCAGCATTTT
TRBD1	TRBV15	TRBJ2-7	CATSRHGRGIYEQYF	TGTGCCACCTCCAGACATGGCAGGGGGATCTACGAGCAGTACTTC
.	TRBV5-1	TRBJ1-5	CASSLGRGNQPQHF	TGCGCCAGCAGCTTGGGGAGGGGCAATCAGCCCCAGCATTTT
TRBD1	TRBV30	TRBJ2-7	CAWSQLVRDSSSYEQYF	TGTGCCTGGAGTCAATTAGTCCGGGACAGTAGCTCCTACGAGCAGTACTTC
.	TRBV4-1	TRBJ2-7	CASSLGGGKGYEQYF	TGCGCCAGCAGCCTAGGTGGAGGGAAAGGGTACGAGCAGTACTTC
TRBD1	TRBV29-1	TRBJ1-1	CSVARQGLNTEAFF	TGCAGCGTTGCTCGACAGGGTCTGAACACTGAAGCTTTCTTT
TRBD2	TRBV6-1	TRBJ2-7	CASSRGRVRYEQYF	TGTGCCAGCAGTCGGGGGAGGGTCCGGTACGAGCAGTACTTC
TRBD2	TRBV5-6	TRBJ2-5	CASSLSFSGEQETQYF	TGTGCCAGCAGCTTGTCGTTTAGCGGGGAGCAAGAGACCCAGTACTTC
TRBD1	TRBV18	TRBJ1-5	CASSPNRGHQPQHF	TGTGCCAGCTCACCAAACAGGGGGCATCAGCCCCAGCATTTT
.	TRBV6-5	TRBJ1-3	CASTRREAGNTIYF	TGTGCCAGCACTAGACGGGAGGCTGGAAACACCATATATTTT
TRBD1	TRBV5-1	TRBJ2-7	CASSAGEPGQSHEQYF	TGCGCCAGCAGCGCTGGCGAACCGGGACAGAGCCACGAGCAGTACTTC
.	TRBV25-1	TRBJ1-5	CASSEWGGSNQPQHF	TGTGCCAGCAGTGAATGGGGGGGGAGCAATCAGCCCCAGCATTTT
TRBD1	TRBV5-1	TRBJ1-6	CASSPRTGGSRSPLHF	TGCGCCAGCAGCCCACGGACAGGGGGAAGTAGGTCACCCCTCCACTTT
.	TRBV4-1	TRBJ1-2	CASSQQIGDPGGYTF	TGCGCCAGCAGCCAACAAATCGGGGATCCGGGAGGCTACACCTTC
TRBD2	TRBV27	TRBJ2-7	CASSPGLADTYEQYF	TGTGCCAGCAGCCCAGGACTAGCGGATACCTACGAGCAGTACTTC